This T cell receptor beta chain came from a study of T-cell memory formation after mild COVID-19. TCRdb processed the 5' RACE reads anew with MiXCR; each CDR3 protein has one entry. The data contain around 130,000 distinct CDR3 sequences, roughly 15% of them singletons. Trimming took 5 bases from V and 6 from J, leaving 8 bases between them. The CDR3 is made up of 12 amino acids. Germline V lookup: CDR1 SEHNR, CDR2 FQNEAQ (reference sequence). V gene TRBV7-9 combines with J gene TRBJ2-1; no firm D call. This TCR came from an adult woman who had mild COVID-19 (a few samples of this study predate the infection). Cell type and time point are not known. Source material: PBMCs or a T cell subset sorted from them (not recorded which). In DNA form, the CDR3 reads TGTGCCAGCAGCCTCACTTTCAATGAGCAGTTCTTC. Translation gives CASSLTFNEQFF.